A selection of T cell receptor beta chains follows, all from one sample in a study of identical twins. MiXCR, applied by TCRdb to the 5' RACE reads, yields one record per CDR3 protein. Of 650,000 to 800,000 distinct CDR3 sequences in the sample, 8.5% to 9% are singletons; the top ten hold more than 0.75%. These same data were also listed under a study on yellow fever vaccine responses in identical twins.

Sequencing was carried out using PBMCs. These receptors came from a woman under 30 in good health. The CDR3 runs from the conserved cysteine through the conserved F or W. Each record gives: V gene, J gene, CDR3 length, D gene, clone size, CDR3 protein, CDR3 DNA. A D gene is named only where the DNA matches it firmly. Size is omitted from some rows. Given values are once, few, many or a class for expanded clones.

v_call: TRBV5-1; j_call: TRBJ2-5; cdr3_length: 13; d_call: .; clone_size: few; cdr3_aa: CASREYSRETQYF; cdr3_nt: TGCGCCAGCAGAGAGTACTCAAGAGAAACCCAGTACTTC
v_call: TRBV6-2/TRBV6-3; j_call: TRBJ2-7; cdr3_length: 16; d_call: TRBD2; clone_size: few; cdr3_aa: CASSYSGLADSYEQYF; cdr3_nt: TGTGCCAGCAGTTACTCGGGACTAGCGGACTCCTACGAGCAGTACTTC
v_call: TRBV28; j_call: TRBJ2-6; cdr3_length: 18; d_call: TRBD1; clone_size: .; cdr3_aa: CASSPWTGGSAGANVLTF; cdr3_nt: TGTGCCAGCAGCCCTTGGACAGGGGGCTCTGCTGGGGCCAACGTCCTGACTTTC
v_call: TRBV5-1; j_call: TRBJ2-4; cdr3_length: 16; d_call: .; clone_size: many; cdr3_aa: CASSLGSSGTKNIQYF; cdr3_nt: TGCGCCAGCAGCTTGGGAAGTAGCGGAACTAAAAACATTCAGTACTTC
v_call: TRBV12-5; j_call: TRBJ2-1; cdr3_length: 15; d_call: TRBD2; clone_size: many; cdr3_aa: CASGSPGLAGGREFF; cdr3_nt: TGTGCTAGTGGTTCCCCCGGACTAGCGGGGGGGAGAGAGTTCTTC
v_call: TRBV25-1; j_call: TRBJ1-1; cdr3_length: 18; d_call: .; clone_size: few; cdr3_aa: CASSGRKKDPGRNTEAFF; cdr3_nt: TGTGCCAGCAGTGGTCGAAAAAAAGATCCAGGGAGGAACACTGAAGCTTTCTTT
v_call: TRBV6-5; j_call: TRBJ2-3; cdr3_length: 17; d_call: .; clone_size: few; cdr3_aa: CASSYSEALRNPDTQYF; cdr3_nt: TGTGCCAGCAGTTACTCGGAGGCCCTCCGGAACCCCGATACGCAGTATTTT
v_call: TRBV10-2; j_call: TRBJ1-2; cdr3_length: 14; d_call: .; clone_size: .; cdr3_aa: CASSGSGTKYGYTF; cdr3_nt: TGCGCCAGCAGCGGTTCCGGGACAAAGTATGGCTACACCTTC
v_call: TRBV4-3; j_call: TRBJ2-1; cdr3_length: 17; d_call: TRBD2; clone_size: many; cdr3_aa: CASSQESVAGGVYEQFF; cdr3_nt: TGCGCCAGCAGCCAAGAATCTGTTGCGGGAGGTGTCTATGAGCAGTTCTTC
v_call: TRBV5-1; j_call: TRBJ1-5; cdr3_length: 16; d_call: TRBD1; clone_size: .; cdr3_aa: CASSLFGTGDNQPQHF; cdr3_nt: TGCGCCAGCAGCTTGTTTGGGACAGGGGACAATCAGCCCCAGCATTTT
v_call: TRBV20-1; j_call: TRBJ2-7; cdr3_length: 15; d_call: TRBD2; clone_size: few; cdr3_aa: CSARGTRAGDIEQYF; cdr3_nt: TGCAGTGCTCGGGGGACCAGAGCGGGAGATATTGAGCAGTACTTC
v_call: TRBV19; j_call: TRBJ2-1; cdr3_length: 15; d_call: .; clone_size: few; cdr3_aa: CASSIGAGLYNEQFF; cdr3_nt: TGTGCCAGTAGTATAGGGGCGGGACTTTACAATGAGCAGTTCTTC
v_call: TRBV5-5; j_call: TRBJ2-5; cdr3_length: 14; d_call: .; clone_size: .; cdr3_aa: CASSLALDKETQYF; cdr3_nt: TGTGCCAGCAGCTTGGCCTTAGATAAAGAGACCCAGTACTTC
v_call: TRBV6-2/TRBV6-3; j_call: TRBJ2-2; cdr3_length: 13; d_call: TRBD1; clone_size: few; cdr3_aa: CASDRDNTGELFF; cdr3_nt: TGTGCCAGTGACAGGGATAACACCGGGGAGCTGTTTTTT
v_call: TRBV24-1; j_call: TRBJ2-1; cdr3_length: 14; d_call: .; clone_size: .; cdr3_aa: CATTTTDLPGEQFF; cdr3_nt: TGTGCCACCACAACGACAGATCTCCCAGGTGAGCAGTTCTTC
v_call: TRBV4-1; j_call: TRBJ2-7; cdr3_length: 15; d_call: TRBD2; clone_size: few; cdr3_aa: CASSQSRAGDVEQYF; cdr3_nt: TGCGCCAGCAGCCAATCGAGGGCGGGAGATGTCGAGCAGTACTTC
v_call: TRBV20-1; j_call: TRBJ2-3; cdr3_length: 11; d_call: .; clone_size: .; cdr3_aa: CSARQGTTQYF; cdr3_nt: TGCAGTGCTAGACAGGGAACTACGCAGTATTTT
v_call: TRBV29-1; j_call: TRBJ2-1; cdr3_length: 13; d_call: .; clone_size: .; cdr3_aa: CSAPGSIYNEQFF; cdr3_nt: TGCAGCGCCCCAGGCAGCATCTACAATGAGCAGTTCTTC
v_call: TRBV6-5; j_call: TRBJ2-7; cdr3_length: 15; d_call: .; clone_size: .; cdr3_aa: CASSYTDPSSYEQYF; cdr3_nt: TGTGCCAGCAGTTACACGGACCCCAGCTCCTACGAGCAGTACTTC
v_call: TRBV12-3/TRBV12-4; j_call: TRBJ2-1; cdr3_length: 12; d_call: .; clone_size: many; cdr3_aa: CASRSQGNEQFF; cdr3_nt: TGTGCCAGCCGTTCTCAGGGGAATGAGCAGTTCTTC
v_call: TRBV7-2; j_call: TRBJ2-5; cdr3_length: 13; d_call: .; clone_size: few; cdr3_aa: CASTQGSQETQYF; cdr3_nt: TGTGCCAGCACCCAGGGCAGCCAAGAGACCCAGTACTTC
v_call: TRBV7-2; j_call: TRBJ2-7; cdr3_length: 14; d_call: .; clone_size: .; cdr3_aa: CATSPGRYAYEQYF; cdr3_nt: TGTGCCACCTCTCCCGGACGCTACGCCTACGAGCAGTACTTC
v_call: TRBV20-1; j_call: TRBJ2-1; cdr3_length: 17; d_call: .; clone_size: .; cdr3_aa: CSARELLATRRSSEQFF; cdr3_nt: TGCAGTGCTAGAGAACTATTAGCGACCCGTCGGTCCAGTGAGCAGTTCTTC
v_call: TRBV9; j_call: TRBJ1-1; cdr3_length: 14; d_call: .; clone_size: .; cdr3_aa: CASSQQGYSTEAFF; cdr3_nt: TGTGCCAGCAGCCAACAGGGATATAGCACTGAAGCTTTCTTT
v_call: TRBV20-1; j_call: TRBJ2-7; cdr3_length: 13; d_call: .; clone_size: .; cdr3_aa: CSALHNRDYEQYF; cdr3_nt: TGCAGTGCCCTACACAACAGAGACTACGAGCAGTACTTC
v_call: TRBV10-3; j_call: TRBJ1-2; cdr3_length: 13; d_call: .; clone_size: few; cdr3_aa: CAISEEHRLGYTF; cdr3_nt: TGTGCCATCAGTGAGGAGCATCGTCTGGGCTACACCTTC
v_call: TRBV20-1; j_call: TRBJ2-2; cdr3_length: 17; d_call: TRBD1; clone_size: few; cdr3_aa: CSANDLDRASNTGELFF; cdr3_nt: TGCAGTGCGAACGACTTGGACAGGGCCTCGAACACCGGGGAGCTGTTTTTT
v_call: TRBV4-1; j_call: TRBJ2-3; cdr3_length: 16; d_call: TRBD2; clone_size: .; cdr3_aa: CASAPLGAGGTDTQYF; cdr3_nt: TGCGCCAGCGCCCCGCTTGGCGCGGGAGGGACAGATACGCAGTATTTT
v_call: TRBV7-9; j_call: TRBJ1-4; cdr3_length: 13; d_call: .; clone_size: .; cdr3_aa: CASSPFLGEKLFF; cdr3_nt: TGTGCCAGCAGTCCATTCCTCGGTGAAAAACTGTTTTTT
v_call: TRBV20-1; j_call: TRBJ2-7; cdr3_length: 13; d_call: .; clone_size: .; cdr3_aa: CSASFAGPYEQYF; cdr3_nt: TGCAGTGCTAGCTTCGCAGGCCCCTACGAGCAGTACTTC
v_call: TRBV11-2; j_call: TRBJ2-7; cdr3_length: 16; d_call: TRBD1; clone_size: .; cdr3_aa: CASSHWDSGTSYEQYF; cdr3_nt: TGTGCCAGCAGCCATTGGGACAGTGGAACATCCTACGAGCAGTACTTC